This T cell receptor (beta chain) was profiled in a study of shared clonotypes between healthy human individuals (dated by TCRdb to 2019 to 2021). Study-level background: The cohort included a few men and two women between 18 and 49 years of age. For each donor, three plates each were used for CD4 naive and CD4 memory, two plates were used for CD8 naive, and one plate was used for CD8 memory. To estimate repertoire size and how much clonotypes are shared between individuals, the study performed deep sequencing of blood TCR repertoires from about five healthy adults. Leukapheresis yielded between about 0.94 and 9.5 billion PBMCs per donor. To increase sequencing depth and limit assay-specific biases, TCR repertoire library preparation and sequencing were carried out by different laboratories using diverse techniques. The study at large found these results: Pairwise subsampling led to the expectation that sequencing depth would affect the degree of clonotype sharing among donors. Rarefaction of sorted-subset datasets indicated incomplete sequencing despite the large sequencing depth. Because the study included only a small number of donors, the genetic and exposure-history diversity represented was limited. Naive subsets generally had larger estimated clonotype richness than memory subsets did. Only blood was sampled, and tissue TCR repertoires likely differ from those in blood. Higher generation probabilities were observed for clonotypes shared by all four sorted-subset donors than for non-shared clonotypes. About 4.5% of naive CD4, 3.5% of naive CD8, around 2.3% of memory CD4, and 0.4% of memory CD8 clonotypes were shared across several donors.

Taken from cysteine to phenylalanine, the CDR3 has 12 residues. Here the CDR3 DNA is all that survives: 36 bases in frame from base 1. CDR1 and CDR2, looked up from the germline V gene (reference sequence), are LNHDA and SQIVND. V sheds 6 bases and J sheds 10 bases, leaving 13 bases between their ends. Points on this clone: What antigen it recognizes has not been identified. Nothing much larger sits one base from this clone, and base qualities are not available.

Donors were healthy HIV-negative adults with no recently reported acute infections or vaccinations. All donors were Caucasian adults living in Nashville, Tennessee, USA. CD4+ T cells were enriched by magnetic negative selection, after which naive cells were positively selected on CD45RA and the negative fraction was taken as the memory subset. After blood collection by leukapheresis, PBMCs were isolated using Ficoll-Histopaque density gradient centrifugation and then cryopreserved in the vapor phase of liquid nitrogen. Purity and quantity of every magnetically sorted T cell population were checked by analytical flow cytometry. From each sorted fraction, genomic DNA was isolated and quantified by UV absorbance on a Nanodrop 2000c. TCR CDR3 regions were amplified from genomic DNA by multiplex PCR using the deep immunoSEQ assay. For each cell subset, the extracted genomic DNA was distributed evenly across all wells of several immunoSEQ 96-well plates, and each plate served as one replicate. For sorted subsets, approximately 210 ng of genomic DNA, equivalent to 25,000 to 30,000 T cell genomes, went into each replicate PCR. Purified libraries were quantified with a Qubit 3.0 fluorometer, sized on a Bioanalyzer 2100, and re-quantified with the KAPA Library Quantification kit. A separate single-read 150-cycle Illumina NextSeq 550 flow cell was used to sequence each immunoSEQ 96-well plate. The study's processing was this. The immunoSEQ output contained only junctional sequences without quality scores, so filtering could not match that applied to full-length reads. To assign V/J genes and CDR3, sequences were annotated against IMGT germline references using PyIR, a Python wrapper for IgBLAST v1.9. Any read was removed if the V/J assignment was weak (E-value above 1e-6), the CDR3 was missing, or the read contained stop codons, out-of-frame junctions, or ambiguous translated residues. V3J clonotypes were defined by identical inferred V gene, J gene, and CDR3 amino acid sequence. Percentage overlap between repertoires was calculated by dividing the number of shared unique clonotypes by the size of the smaller repertoire. RTK rarefaction, the Chao1 estimator, and Recon v2.1 estimates of unobserved clonotypes were used to assess repertoire richness. Generation probabilities were computed with OLGA for all TCRbeta clonotypes obtained by the gDNA method from several donors. Held by TCRdb, this immuneACCESS table contains in-frame sequences only and omits some clones. Under half of the omission traces to an unresolved V gene where checked; the cause of the rest is unknown. The V and J calls and clone size are taken from that table; D and trimming were inferred from the DNA. Present in this sample are 300,000 to 400,000 clones, 73% of which were seen just once. The ten largest clones add up to 10% of the sample.

This TCR came from a man aged 25-45 years in good health. Sequencing was carried out using memory CD4+ T cells sorted from blood. Per the publication, the cell subset or site label means: CD45RA-negative fraction. Recombination linked TRBV19 to TRBJ2-1; the D gene is perhaps TRBD1, on 5 matching bases. The DNA is TGTGCCAGTAGAGGTTTAAGGGGCGAGCAGTTCTTC. It translates as CASRGLRGEQFF.